This T cell receptor beta chain was identified during a study of type 1 regulatory T cells. Whole-study context: An in vitro protocol generated T-allo10, a Tr1-enriched, alloantigen-specific CD4 T cell product. Findings and caveats of the study: Tr1 cells had a more restricted TCR repertoire than non-Tr1 cells.

Only a few counts were recorded for this clonotype. What it recognizes is unknown. The V and J ends lost 0 bases and 7 bases, in that order; junction bases with no gene match: 7. The length of the CDR3 is 15 residues. Germline V gene sequence: CDR1 LGHNA, CDR2 YNFKEQ. MiXCR, applied by TCRdb to the reads, yields one record per CDR3 protein. The sample has about 62,000 distinct CDR3 sequences, roughly 60% seen once. The chain has TRBV4-2 and TRBJ2-5; 8 bases align to TRBD2. Sequencing was done on a sample of cultured non-Tr1 T cells, either the whole culture or a sorted T cell fraction (not recorded which). This TCR came from a human donor in good health. The CDR3, as DNA: TGTGCCAGCAGCCAAGAAGGGACTGCGGGGGGGACCCAGTACTTC. This gives the protein CASSQEGTAGGTQYF.